This is a list of T cell receptor beta chains from one sample in a study of cytomegalovirus exposure and HLA in healthy donors. Clones were sequenced by immunoSEQ multiplex PCR, and TCRdb holds only the in-frame ones, with some missing. This table has tens of thousands of clones, 72% appearing once. The sample was PBMCs. The receptors stem from a man aged 25-45 years in good health and CMV-seronegative. Both conserved end residues are part of each CDR3. The D gene is left open where the match is weak. The size entry is marked missing in some rows and otherwise reads once, few, many or a size class.

TRBV30	.	TRBD1	TRBJ1-2	CAWSPERDRTYGYTF	TGTGCCTGGAGCCCTGAAAGGGACAGAACCTATGGCTACACCTTC
TRBV19	.	.	TRBJ1-5	CASSRADRHNQPQHF	TGTGCCAGTAGTAGAGCGGACAGACACAATCAGCCCCAGCATTTT
TRBV5-1	.	TRBD2	TRBJ2-7	CASSLAFAGLAGQYEQYF	TGCGCCAGCAGCTTGGCCTTTGCGGGACTAGCGGGCCAATACGAGCAGTACTTC
TRBV19	.	.	TRBJ1-5	CASSIGAEQPQHF	TGTGCCAGTAGTATAGGGGCAGAGCAGCCCCAGCATTTT
TRBV12-5	.	.	TRBJ1-1	CASGPGTEAFF	TGTGCTAGTGGCCCGGGTACTGAAGCTTTCTTT
TRBV11-2	.	TRBD1	TRBJ1-2	CASSLLGGGGDGYTF	TGTGCCAGCAGCTTATTAGGAGGAGGGGGCGATGGCTACACCTTC
TRBV6-1	.	TRBD2	TRBJ2-2	CASSGMTSGSGTGELFF	TGTGCCAGCAGTGGCATGACTAGCGGGAGTGGTACCGGGGAGCTGTTTTTT
TRBV6-5	.	TRBD2	TRBJ2-1	CASSYSWTSSDNEQFF	TGTGCCAGCAGTTACTCATGGACTAGCAGTGACAATGAGCAGTTCTTC
TRBV19	once	TRBD2	TRBJ2-1	CASSILLAGGPNEQFF	TGTGCCAGTAGTATATTACTAGCGGGAGGTCCCAATGAGCAGTTCTTC
TRBV18	.	.	TRBJ2-2	CASSWQKNTGELFF	TGTGCCAGCTCATGGCAGAAAAACACCGGGGAGCTGTTTTTT
TRBV6-5	.	TRBD2	TRBJ2-7	CASSWTSGSYEQYF	TGTGCCAGCAGCTGGACTAGCGGGAGCTACGAGCAGTACTTC
TRBV19	.	TRBD2	TRBJ2-3	CASSTSPRTSGYSTDTQYF	TGTGCCAGTAGTACCTCACCTCGGACTAGCGGGTACTCAACAGATACGCAGTATTTT
TRBV12-5	.	.	TRBJ2-3	CASGVVAGTDTQYF	TGTGCTAGTGGTGTAGTAGCGGGCACAGATACGCAGTATTTT
TRBV5-1	.	.	TRBJ2-1	CASSFSGRLSYNEQFF	TGCGCCAGCAGCTTTTCAGGGCGACTCTCCTACAATGAGCAGTTCTTC
TRBV6-7	few	.	TRBJ1-2	CASIHASGMRGYTF	TGTGCCAGCATTCACGCCTCGGGGATGAGAGGCTACACCTTC